The TCR beta chain described here comes from a study of T cells after yellow fever vaccination. The overall study: Some fractions had low cell numbers, and these were prepared with SMART-Seq v4 Ultra Low Input.

Study results and caveats: A weaker but faster secondary response was observed, peaking on day 5 versus 15. Detected again after the booster were most primary-vaccination clones, at nearly 97% CD4 and approximately 85% CD8.

Note on this clonotype: The antigen remains undetermined.

The TCR cDNA carried a universal primer site and UMIs from 5'RACE template switching. TCRdb redid the calling of the 5' RACE reads with MiXCR, one entry per CDR3 protein. The sample holds hundreds of thousands of distinct CDR3 sequences, 9% to 15% seen once. V lost 10 bases and J lost 3; bases outside the gene matches: 7. CDR3 length: 13 amino acids. The germline V gene has CDR1 ENHRY and CDR2 SYGVKD. This receptor was identified in a man younger than 40 who received the YFV17D yellow fever vaccine. The material was PBMCs, obtained on the day of the yellow fever booster vaccination. The chain carries TRBV10-3 and TRBJ1-1; 8 bases agree with TRBD1. CDR3 residues: CATQGALDTEAFF. CDR3 nucleotides: TGTGCCACCCAGGGGGCGTTGGACACTGAAGCTTTCTTT.